This T cell receptor beta chain was identified during a study of glioma-infiltrating T cells. Amplification of TCR alpha and beta CDR3 regions from RNA used iRepertoire nested multiplex PCR. TCRdb used MiXCR to reprocess the multiplex PCR reads, holding one entry per CDR3 protein. The sample lists around 390,000 distinct CDR3 sequences; more than 35% were seen once. CDR3 size: 12 residues. The germline CDR1 and CDR2 sequences are DFQATT and SNEGSKA (reference sequence). V lost 6 bases to trimming and J lost 10 bases; unmatched junction nucleotides: 4. This clonotype originated in a human donor with low-grade glioma or glioblastoma, undergoing nonglioma brain surgery, or in good health (not recorded which). The chain is built from TRBV20-1 and TRBJ2-5; 14 bases line up with TRBD2. The sequenced material came from glioma tissue, nonneoplastic brain tissue, or PBMCs (not recorded which). The CDR3 spells CSADGTSGSQYF. The CDR3 coding sequence is TGCAGTGCAGACGGGACTAGCGGGAGCCAGTACTTC.